The 24 T cell receptor beta chains presented below share a single source sample, sequenced in a study of cytomegalovirus exposure and HLA in healthy donors. With 60 Vbeta and 13 Jbeta primers, the PCR was carried out. The data were produced by immunoSEQ multiplex PCR, yet TCRdb's version contains in-frame clones alone and is incomplete. The table shows fewer than 110,000 clones, with approximately 72% occurring only once. Sequencing was carried out using PBMCs. Receptor source: a woman between 40 and 50 years old in good health and CMV-seronegative.

V is TRBV19 and J is TRBJ2-5; 8 nucleotides agree with TRBD1. The J call may be in error: the DNA end matches TRBJ2-7 better. The CDR3 loop spans 15 amino acids. Germline loops: CDR1 LNHDA, CDR2 SQIVND (reference sequence). The CDR3 reads CASSIQGADIYEQYF. The CDR3 DNA is TGTGCCAGTAGTATCCAGGGGGCCGATATCTACGAGCAGTACTTC.

The J gene is TRBJ2-7, the V gene TRBV14; the D gene is possibly TRBD2 (5 bases). This CDR3 is built from 14 residues. The V gene's germline CDR1 is SGHDN and CDR2 FVKESK. V lost 4 bases and J lost 3, with 13 bases in between. CDR3 DNA sequence: TGTGCCAGCAGCCCCTCAGGACTTTTCTACGAGCAGTACTTC. Its translation: CASSPSGLFYEQYF.

The rearrangement links TRBV7-9 to TRBJ1-6; 8 nucleotides agree with TRBD1. V gave up 5 bases and J gave up 6 bases; unmatched junction bases: 6. This CDR3 is built from 15 residues. Germline loops: CDR1 SEHNR, CDR2 FQNEAQ (reference sequence). CDR3 nucleotides: TGTGCCAGCAGCCCGGAGACAGGGGCTAATTCACCCCTCCACTTT. Encoded protein: CASSPETGANSPLHF.

The chain employs TRBV4-3 and TRBJ2-5; 8 bases map to TRBD1. V shed 4 bases and J 1 base; nucleotides not matched to a gene: 8. This CDR3 spans 16 amino acids. Germline CDR1 is LGHNA and CDR2 is YSLEER. The DNA for the CDR3 is TGCGCCAGCAGCCCCGAACAGGGGGGCCCCCAAGAGACCCAGTACTTC. Amino acids: CASSPEQGGPQETQYF.

This clone has just a few counts. V usage is TRBV5-1 and J usage is TRBJ2-7; tentative D call: TRBD1 (6 bases). This CDR3 comprises 15 residues. The V end lost 4 bases, the J end lost 0 bases, and 14 bases lay between the germline ends. The V gene's germline CDR1 is SGHRS and CDR2 YFSETQ. Here the CDR3 reads CASSTSKTGSYEQYF. In nucleotides, the CDR3 is TGCGCCAGCAGCACCTCAAAGACAGGCTCCTACGAGCAGTACTTC.

This clone occurred once. This CDR3 is CASSVTPDLRGRPGEQYF. As DNA, the CDR3 is TGTGCCAGCAGCGTAACCCCAGACCTCAGGGGGCGCCCCGGCGAGCAGTACTTC. The chain employs TRBV9 and TRBJ2-7; TRBD1 agrees at 8 bases. After removal of 1 base from V and 6 bases from J, the junction contained 18 bases not matched to a gene. Germline CDR1 SGDLS, CDR2 YYNGEE. The CDR3 is 18 amino acids.

This chain links TRBV6-5 with TRBJ2-3; possible D gene TRBD2, 5 bases. V was pared by 6 bases and J by 1 base, with 11 bases between. CDR3 length equals 14 residues. Germline V lookup: CDR1 MNHEY, CDR2 SVGAGI. The CDR3, as DNA: TGTGCCAGCAGAGACACCGGGGGCACAGATACGCAGTATTTT. The encoded protein is CASRDTGGTDTQYF.

The rearrangement links TRBV18 to TRBJ2-7; D ambiguous. The CDR3 totals 12 residues. Germline V gene sequence: CDR1 KGHSH, CDR2 LQKENI. Trimming removed 3 bases from V and 3 bases from J, with 6 bases in between. The CDR3 spells CASSPLNYEQYF. For the CDR3, the DNA is TGTGCCAGCTCACCCCTAAACTACGAGCAGTACTTC.

Turning to this clone: Germline and junction disagree at one end, which may indicate a read error. The genes are TRBV10-3 and TRBJ1-5; D is perhaps TRBD1 (6 bases). The CDR3 contains 14 residues. Germline V lookup: CDR1 ENHRY, CDR2 SYGVKD. The CDR3 DNA sequence: TGTGCCATCAGTGGACAGGCTAGCAATCAGCCCCGGCATTTT. It translates to CAISGQASNQPRHF.

The CDR3 here is CASSHSQGKETQYF. CDR3 sequence (DNA): TGTGCCAGCAGCCATTCACAGGGGAAGGAGACCCAGTACTTC. The chain carries TRBV4-2 and TRBJ2-5, with TRBD1 matching over 7 bases. V lost 3 bases to trimming and J lost 5 bases; unmatched junction nucleotides: 6. The CDR3 length is 14 residues. Per germline, CDR1 LGHNA and CDR2 YNFKEQ.

The CDR3 region has the DNA TGTGCCAGCTCCAGGACAGGGAACACCGGGGAGCTGTTTTTT. Protein: CASSRTGNTGELFF. The gene calls are TRBV7-3 and TRBJ2-2; 7 positions agree with TRBD1. Unmatched junction bases numbered 4, after V lost 8 bases and J lost 1 base. CDR1 is SGHTA and CDR2 is FQGTGA in the germline V gene. This CDR3 spans 14 amino acids.

V usage is TRBV6-5 and J usage is TRBJ1-6; 10 nucleotides match TRBD1. The CDR3 spans 16 residues. Germline CDR1 is MNHEY and CDR2 is SVGAGI. V was clipped by 4 bases and J by 11 bases; unmatched bases: 11. CDR3 DNA sequence: TGTGCCAGCAGTTCCCTACTCGGGACAGGGGATCCACCCCTCCACTTT. Amino acids: CASSSLLGTGDPPLHF.

V usage is TRBV11-2 and J usage is TRBJ1-4, with a tentative D call TRBD1 (5 bases). The V and J ends lost 0 bases and 7 bases respectively, with 12 bases between them. The CDR3 consists of 15 residues. Germline assignment: CDR1 SGHAT and CDR2 FQNNGV. The CDR3 DNA sequence: TGTGCCAGCAGCTTAGAGGCAGGGAAAAGTGAAAAACTGTTTTTT. Translated, it gives CASSLEAGKSEKLFF.

J is TRBJ2-7 and V is TRBV13; D is possibly TRBD1 (5 bases). V was shortened by 3 bases and J by 0 bases, with 6 bases between the two germline ends. CDR3 size: 13 residues. The germline V gene has CDR1 PRHDT and CDR2 FYEKMQ (reference sequence). CDR3 nucleotides: TGTGCCAGCAGCTTGACAGTCTCCTACGAGCAGTACTTC. Residues: CASSLTVSYEQYF.

This clone has just one count. V and J are TRBV30 and TRBJ2-1, with TRBD2 matching over 7 bases. The CDR3 runs to 13 residues. Germline lookup yields CDR1 GTSNPN and CDR2 SVGIG (reference sequence). V shed 5 bases and J 10 bases; nucleotides not matched to a gene: 11. In nucleotides, the CDR3 is TGTGCCTGGGCCAGCGGGGAGGATCGGGAGCAGTTCTTC. This encodes CAWASGEDREQFF.

The chain carries TRBV5-1 and TRBJ1-4, with 7 bases lining up with TRBD1. The CDR3 is 15 amino acids. Germline assignment: CDR1 SGHRS and CDR2 YFSETQ. J was trimmed by 6 bases and V by 7 bases; bases with no gene match: 12. The CDR3 reads CASRLRGGFDEKLFF. CDR3 DNA sequence: TGCGCCAGCCGGCTACGAGGGGGCTTCGATGAAAAACTGTTTTTT.

The gene calls are TRBV7-9 and TRBJ2-3; D unclear. The CDR3 runs to 15 residues. CDR1 is SEHNR, CDR2 FQNEAQ, per germline (reference sequence). V was trimmed by 5 bases and J by 5 bases, leaving 17 bases between them. The CDR3 DNA is TGTGCCAGCAGCCCAAGACTGGAAATGGGAGATACGCAGTATTTT. Its protein product is CASSPRLEMGDTQYF.

A single count supports this clone. This chain joins TRBV11-2 and TRBJ2-7; D is perhaps TRBD2 (5 bases). In germline, CDR1 is SGHAT, CDR2 FQNNGV. The V and J ends lost 7 bases and 7 bases respectively, with 17 bases between them. The CDR3 runs 13 residues. CDR3 in DNA: TGTGCCAGCACCAGCCGAGACTCGGGGGAGCAGTACTTC. This sequence encodes CASTSRDSGEQYF. The full variable domain, with the rest looked up from reference TRBV11-2 and TRBJ2-7, is EAGVAQSPRYKIIEKRQSVAFWCNPISGHATLYWYQQILGQGPKLLIQFQNNGVVDDSQLPKDRFSAERLKGVDSTLKIQPAKLEDSAVYLCASTSRDSGEQYFGPGTRLTVT.

V and J are TRBV30 and TRBJ2-7, with 9 bases that match TRBD1. Per germline, CDR1 GTSNPN and CDR2 SVGIG (reference sequence). J gave up 2 bases and V 0 bases, and 2 bases lay outside the gene matches. The length of the CDR3 is 14 residues. CDR3 region: CAWSVHRGPYEQYF. For the CDR3, the DNA is TGTGCCTGGAGTGTACACAGGGGGCCCTACGAGCAGTACTTC.

Only one count was recorded for this clone. The chain is built from TRBV4-3 and TRBJ1-2; D unresolved. The V gene lost 0 bases and the J gene lost 4 bases, with 6 bases spanning the gap. The CDR3 consists of 13 residues. Germline assignment: CDR1 LGHNA and CDR2 YSLEER. The CDR3 loop is CASSQDTRYGYTF. The CDR3, as DNA: TGCGCCAGCAGCCAAGATACGCGCTATGGCTACACCTTC.

This sequence joins TRBV7-2 and TRBJ2-1; TRBD2 aligns across 12 bases. Germline V gene lookup returns CDR1 SGHTA and CDR2 FQGNSA. The CDR3 totals 16 residues. With V trimmed by 5 bases and J by 3 bases, 5 bases remained unmatched. CDR3 bases: TGTGCCAGCAGCCCCGAACTAGCGGGGGGCTACAATGAGCAGTTCTTC. It is translated as CASSPELAGGYNEQFF.

This clone was recorded once. This rearrangement joins TRBV18 to TRBJ1-2; D call uncertain. Trimming left V 3 bases short and J 2 bases short, with 16 bases between. The CDR3 has 16 residues. Germline CDR1 and CDR2: KGHSH and LQKENI. CDR3 in DNA: TGTGCCAGCTCACCCTTGAACGGGGAACTAAACTATGGCTACACCTTC. This codes for CASSPLNGELNYGYTF.

This chain connects TRBV11-2 to TRBJ2-7; 10 bases map to TRBD2. The germline gives CDR1 SGHAT, CDR2 FQNNGV. The CDR3 is 16 amino acids. With 0 bases clipped from V and 1 base from J, the junction kept 3 bases outside the gene matches. DNA for the CDR3: TGTGCCAGCAGCTTAGATAGCGGGAGGTCATCCTACGAGCAGTACTTC. Translating it yields CASSLDSGRSSYEQYF.

This clone was picked up a small number of times. V and J are TRBV7-9 and TRBJ2-3; no clear D. Trimming took off 4 bases at V and 0 bases at J, with 5 bases between the two ends. CDR1 is SEHNR and CDR2 is FQNEAQ in the germline V gene (reference sequence). The CDR3 length is 13 residues. For the CDR3, the DNA is TGTGCCAGCAGCTCGGTTAGCACAGATACGCAGTATTTT. Translation gives CASSSVSTDTQYF.